These 30 T cell receptor beta chains share one sample of origin, sequenced in a study of CD8 T cells in Susac syndrome. RNA in amounts of roughly 0.45 to 1 ug was reverse transcribed with random hexamers. TCRdb re-analysed the immunoSEQ multiplex PCR reads in MiXCR, keeping a single row per CDR3 protein. The sample has under 200,000 distinct CDR3 sequences, 91% seen once. Material for sequencing was CD4+ T cells from PBMCs. These TCRs come from a human donor with Susac syndrome.

The chain combines TRBV19 with TRBJ2-7; 8 bases are shared with TRBD1. The V and J ends lost 5 bases and 6 bases, in that order; junction bases with no gene match: 9. The germline CDR1 and CDR2 sequences are LNHDA and SQIVND (reference sequence). The CDR3 has 14 residues. DNA of the CDR3: TGTGCCAGTAGTCTCACAGGGGGTCAAGTCGAGCAGTACTTC. Translating it yields CASSLTGGQVEQYF.

The chain is built from TRBV23-1 and TRBJ1-5; maybe TRBD1 (5 bases). TRBV23-1 counts as an open reading frame of uncertain function. Trimming took off 9 bases at V and 3 bases at J, with 12 bases between the two ends. The CDR3 contains 13 residues. CDR3 bases: TGCGCCAGACAGGTTCCACACAATCAGCCCCAGCATTTT. Protein sequence: CARQVPHNQPQHF.

The chain uses TRBV27 and TRBJ2-3; D gene unclear. V dropped 4 bases and J dropped 3 bases, with 11 bases sitting between them. The CDR3 runs 14 residues. Germline CDR1 is MNHEY and CDR2 is SMNVEV (reference sequence). The CDR3 coding sequence is TGTGCCAGCAGTTCGATGGAAAGGACAGATACGCAGTATTTT. It yields the protein CASSSMERTDTQYF.

The rearrangement joins TRBV29-1 to TRBJ2-7; D is perhaps TRBD1 (5 bases). CDR1 SQVTM and CDR2 ANQGSEA come from the germline V gene. The CDR3 runs to 14 residues. The V end was cut by 1 base, the J end by 7 bases, with 17 bases between. The CDR3 here is CSVEVSQGIGEQYF. CDR3 sequence (DNA): TGCAGCGTTGAAGTCTCCCAGGGTATAGGGGAGCAGTACTTC.

The CDR3 region has the DNA TGCAGTGCTAGGGAGGACAGGGTCTATAGTCAGCCCCAGCATTTT. This encodes CSAREDRVYSQPQHF. The chain recombines TRBV20-1 with TRBJ1-5, with 8 positions matching TRBD1. Germline assignment: CDR1 DFQATT and CDR2 SNEGSKA (reference sequence). V lost 3 bases, J lost 6 bases, and 10 bases stayed unmatched. There are 15 residues in the CDR3.

The chain couples TRBV3-1 to TRBJ1-1, with a weak D call TRBD1 (6 bases). This CDR3 has 12 residues. V was cut by 1 base and J by 11 bases, with 11 bases left in between. CDR1 is LGHDT, CDR2 YNNKEL, per germline (reference sequence). The DNA of the CDR3 is TGTGCCAGCAGCCAAGTAAACAGGGCGGCTTTCTTT. This gives the protein CASSQVNRAAFF.

The chain joins TRBV7-2 to TRBJ1-2; 9 bases agree with TRBD1. The CDR3 spans 13 residues. The V gene end was trimmed by 5 bases and the J gene end by 7 bases; junction bases not matched to a gene: 5. The germline V gene has CDR1 SGHTA and CDR2 FQGNSA. The CDR3 sequence: CASSPRQGGGYTF. The CDR3 region has the DNA TGTGCCAGCAGCCCTCGACAGGGGGGTGGCTACACCTTC.

The chain employs TRBV19 and TRBJ2-5; no clear D gene. CDR1 is LNHDA, CDR2 SQIVND, per germline (reference sequence). V lost 4 bases and J 4 bases, leaving 10 bases between the germline ends. The CDR3 has 13 residues. The CDR3 DNA reads as TGTGCCAGTAGTACTGACGGCGGAGAGACCCAGTACTTC. Translating it yields CASSTDGGETQYF.

About this clonotype itself: Its ends do not fully match the called genes, so a read error is possible. This chain joins TRBV2 and TRBJ2-5; TRBD1 matches at 7 bases. This CDR3 has 13 amino acids. Germline assignment: CDR1 SNHLY and CDR2 FYNNEI. DNA of the CDR3: TGTGCCAGCAGCGAAGGGGGCAGACAGACCCAGTACTTC. It translates to CASSEGGRQTQYF.

CDR3 in DNA: TGCGCCAGCAACCCCGGGACTACCCTCAATGAGCAGTTCTTC. Residues: CASNPGTTLNEQFF. The rearrangement uses TRBV5-1 and TRBJ2-1; TRBD2 aligns across 7 bases. V was clipped by 6 bases and J by 6 bases; unmatched bases: 9. CDR3 size: 14 residues. Germline lookup yields CDR1 SGHRS and CDR2 YFSETQ.

The rearrangement links TRBV5-1 to TRBJ2-7; D perhaps matches TRBD1 (6 bases). This CDR3 comprises 13 residues. The V end was cut by 4 bases, the J end by 2 bases, with 10 bases between. The V gene's germline CDR1 is SGHRS and CDR2 YFSETQ. CDR3 bases: TGCGCCAGCAGCAAGGACAGAACCTACGAGCAGTACTTC. As protein: CASSKDRTYEQYF.

CDR3 nucleotides: TGTGCCAGCAGCTTAGCGGGTAGCGGGAGGCCCCCCGGGACCGGGGAGCTGTTTTTT. Protein sequence: CASSLAGSGRPPGTGELFF. The chain combines TRBV7-2 with TRBJ2-2; 10 nucleotides match TRBD2. Germline CDR1 is SGHTA and CDR2 is FQGNSA. The CDR3 has 19 residues. J gave up 5 bases and V 0 bases, and 12 bases lay outside the gene matches.

The chain couples TRBV6-6 to TRBJ1-3, with D possibly matching TRBD1 (5 bases). The ends were cut back, 4 bases at V and 5 bases at J, with 12 bases in the middle. The CDR3 totals 14 residues. CDR1 is MNHNY, CDR2 SVGAGI, per germline (reference sequence). The CDR3 DNA follows: TGTGCCAGCAGTTGGGACCGATCGAGAAACACCATATATTTT. Translation: CASSWDRSRNTIYF.

V usage is TRBV4-1 and J usage is TRBJ1-2; D is undetermined. Germline assignment: CDR1 MGHRA and CDR2 YSYEKL. With 1 base removed from V and 8 bases from J, the gap between germline ends came to 14 bases. This CDR3 region has 14 residues. CDR3 protein: CASSQVPRSIGYTF. Here the CDR3 DNA reads TGCGCCAGCAGCCAAGTTCCGCGCTCCATAGGCTACACCTTC.

The V call is TRBV4-1, the J call TRBJ2-3, with TRBD2 matching 8 bases. Trimming cost V 5 bases and J 1 base; bases outside gene matches: 11. CDR3 length: 17 amino acids. Germline CDR1 MGHRA, CDR2 YSYEKL. CDR3 residues: CASSLGGGGWGTDTQYF. CDR3 sequence (DNA): TGCGCCAGCAGCTTGGGCGGCGGGGGGTGGGGCACAGATACGCAGTATTTT.

With regard to this clonotype: The junction departs from the called germline gene at one end, perhaps through a read error. The J gene is TRBJ2-5, the V gene TRBV25-1; D is uncertain. Looked up from germline, CDR1 is MGHDK and CDR2 is SYGVNS. This CDR3 comprises 14 residues. The CDR3: CANSESGNWETQYF. DNA for the CDR3: TGTGCCAACAGTGAATCGGGCAACTGGGAGACCCAGTACTTC.

This chain connects TRBV20-1 to TRBJ1-1; 11 positions match TRBD1. CDR1 is DFQATT, CDR2 SNEGSKA, per germline (reference sequence). V shed 3 bases, J shed 2 bases, and the junction held 2 bases outside the gene matches. This CDR3 has 14 amino acids. CDR3 loop: CSASGQGANTEAFF. DNA for the CDR3: TGCAGTGCTAGTGGACAGGGGGCCAACACTGAAGCTTTCTTT.

The chain uses TRBV6-1 and TRBJ2-5; 8 bases match TRBD2. CDR1 is MNHNS, CDR2 SASEGT, per germline. CDR3 length: 14 residues. J lost 5 bases, V lost 4 bases, and 6 bases had no gene match. DNA for the CDR3: TGTGCCAGCAGTGGACTAGCGACCATTGAGACCCAGTACTTC. This gives the protein CASSGLATIETQYF.

The chain joins TRBV20-1 to TRBJ1-2, with 8 nucleotides matching TRBD1. Germline trimming cut 4 bases from V and 4 bases from J; bases unmatched to any gene: 11. The CDR3 extends over 15 amino acids. CDR1 and CDR2 (germline): DFQATT, SNEGSKA (reference sequence). CDR3 coding DNA: TGCAGTGCTACATCCCAGGCAGGGGGCATCTATGGCTACACCTTC. This translates into CSATSQAGGIYGYTF.

The V and J genes are TRBV27 and TRBJ1-2; 10 nucleotides agree with TRBD1. The CDR3 totals 14 residues. With V trimmed by 3 bases and J by 6 bases, 4 bases remained unmatched. CDR1 and CDR2 (germline): MNHEY, SMNVEV (reference sequence). The CDR3 loop reads CASSLTGGLHGYTF. In DNA form, the CDR3 reads TGTGCCAGCAGTTTGACAGGGGGCCTCCATGGCTACACCTTC.

The V and J genes are TRBV7-2 and TRBJ1-1; 8 nucleotides align to TRBD1. This CDR3 spans 13 amino acids. Germline V CDR1 and CDR2: SGHTA, FQGNSA. V lost 5 bases to trimming and J lost 4 bases; unmatched junction nucleotides: 3. CDR3 DNA sequence: TGTGCCAGCAGCCAGGGACAGGTCACTGAAGCTTTCTTT. This sequence encodes CASSQGQVTEAFF.

The chain recombines TRBV5-1 with TRBJ2-1; 9 positions agree with TRBD1. V lost 4 bases, J lost 10 bases, and 6 bases stayed unmatched. From germline, CDR1 is SGHRS and CDR2 YFSETQ. This CDR3 contains 13 residues. Here the CDR3 DNA reads TGCGCCAGCAGCCCACAGGGGGCAGAGGAGCAGTTCTTC. It specifies CASSPQGAEEQFF.

Here the CDR3 reads CASSEPRQGYEQYF. CDR3 sequence (DNA): TGTGCCAGCAGTGAACCCCGGCAGGGCTACGAGCAGTACTTC. The rearrangement uses TRBV2 and TRBJ2-7, with D tentatively TRBD1 (5 bases). V lost 2 bases and J 3 bases, leaving 11 bases between the germline ends. The CDR3 extends over 14 amino acids. The germline gives CDR1 SNHLY, CDR2 FYNNEI.

CDR3 nucleotides: TGTGCCAGCAGCTCCACTGGGTATTCGCAGTATTTT. Its protein is CASSSTGYSQYF. The chain joins TRBV11-1 to TRBJ2-3; no reliable D call. CDR1 is SGHAT and CDR2 is FQDESV in the germline V gene (reference sequence). V was shortened by 4 bases and J by 10 bases, with 12 bases between the two germline ends. The CDR3 spans 12 residues. Together with reference TRBV11-1 and TRBJ2-3, the CDR3 gives the full variable domain: EAEVAQSPRYKITEKSQAVAFWCDPISGHATLYWYRQILGQGPELLVQFQDESVVDDSQLPKDRFSAERLKGVDSTLKIQPAELGDSAMYLCASSSTGYSQYFGPGTRLTVL.

The J gene is TRBJ2-3, the V gene TRBV29-1; D is ambiguous. The ends were cut back, 0 bases at V and 5 bases at J, with 6 bases in the middle. Germline lookup yields CDR1 SQVTM and CDR2 ANQGSEA. The CDR3 contains 12 residues. CDR3 DNA: TGCAGCGTTGAAGATCTAGAAGATACGCAGTATTTT. Protein product: CSVEDLEDTQYF.

The chain has TRBV19 and TRBJ2-1; D is perhaps TRBD1 or TRBD2 (5 bases each). V was trimmed by 8 bases and J by 0 bases, leaving 11 bases between them. CDR1 LNHDA and CDR2 SQIVND come from the germline V gene (reference sequence). The CDR3 spans 14 residues. Written as DNA, the CDR3 is TGTGCCAGTTCGTGGGGGACCTCCTACAATGAGCAGTTCTTC. Translating it yields CASSWGTSYNEQFF.

This clonotype appeared a single time. The V call is TRBV11-1, the J call TRBJ1-3, with 7 positions matching TRBD1. This CDR3 contains 16 residues. V trimming: 2 bases; J trimming: 0 bases; junction bases outside the gene matches: 4. Germline CDR1 SGHAT, CDR2 FQDESV (reference sequence). The CDR3 reads CASSLSGTASGNTIYF. CDR3 bases: TGTGCCAGCAGCTTAAGCGGGACAGCCTCTGGAAACACCATATATTTT.

The chain is built from TRBV9 and TRBJ1-5, with D hard to call. There are 10 residues in the CDR3. Germline values: CDR1 SGDLS, CDR2 YYNGEE. This CDR3 reads CSGSGQPQHF. The DNA of the CDR3 is TGTTCAGGATCGGGGCAGCCCCAGCATTTT.

V usage is TRBV20-1 and J usage is TRBJ2-3; TRBD2 aligns across 7 bases. V lost 3 bases to trimming and J lost 0 bases; unmatched junction nucleotides: 6. CDR3 length equals 15 residues. Germline lookup yields CDR1 DFQATT and CDR2 SNEGSKA (reference sequence). The CDR3 loop reads CSARPAGSSTDTQYF. As DNA, the CDR3 is TGCAGTGCTAGGCCAGCGGGGTCTAGCACAGATACGCAGTATTTT.

This chain joins TRBV4-1 and TRBJ1-1; 7 nucleotides agree with TRBD1. The junction had 11 bases not matched to a gene; V was cut back by 3 bases and J by 4 bases. Germline V lookup: CDR1 MGHRA, CDR2 YSYEKL. This CDR3 is built from 16 residues. The CDR3 region has the DNA TGCGCCAGCAGCCAGAAACGCGGGGCAGGGGGCACTGAAGCTTTCTTT. Protein sequence: CASSQKRGAGGTEAFF.